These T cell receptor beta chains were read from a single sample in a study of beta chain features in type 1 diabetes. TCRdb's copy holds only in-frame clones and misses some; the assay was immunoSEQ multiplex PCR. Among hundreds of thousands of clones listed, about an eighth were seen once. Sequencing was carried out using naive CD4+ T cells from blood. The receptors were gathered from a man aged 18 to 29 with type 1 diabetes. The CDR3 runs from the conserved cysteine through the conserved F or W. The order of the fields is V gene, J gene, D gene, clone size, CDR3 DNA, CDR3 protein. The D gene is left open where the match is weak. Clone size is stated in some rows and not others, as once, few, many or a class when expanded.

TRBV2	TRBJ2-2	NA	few	TGTGCCAGCAGTGAAGCGCCAGGAAACACCGGGGAGCTGTTTTTT	CASSEAPGNTGELFF
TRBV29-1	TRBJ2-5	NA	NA	TGCAGCGTTGGTAGGACGGTCTCCACAGAGACCCAGTACTTC	CSVGRTVSTETQYF
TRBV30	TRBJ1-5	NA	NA	TGTGCCTGGGCCGGAGGGGCCGCTAGCAATCAGCCCCAGCATTTT	CAWAGGAASNQPQHF
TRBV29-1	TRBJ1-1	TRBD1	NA	TGCAGCGTCGTTCAGGGGGTCCCGAACACTGAAGCTTTCTTT	CSVVQGVPNTEAFF
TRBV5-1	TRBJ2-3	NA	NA	TGCGCCAGCAGCCCACGGACGGTTCTACCCTCTTACGGCACAGATACGCAGTATTTT	CASSPRTVLPSYGTDTQYF
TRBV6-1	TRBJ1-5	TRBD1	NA	TGTGCCAGCAGTGAAGGGACAGGGAATCAGCCCCAGCATTTT	CASSEGTGNQPQHF
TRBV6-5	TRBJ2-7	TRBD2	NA	TGTGCCAGCAGTTCCCCGGGTCGGGAGGGGGACGAGCAGTACTTC	CASSSPGREGDEQYF
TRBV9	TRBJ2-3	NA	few	TGTGCCAGCAGCGTAGAGGGGCTAAGCACAGATACGCAGTATTTT	CASSVEGLSTDTQYF
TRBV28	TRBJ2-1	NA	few	TGTGCCGTTTCGTATGGCGAGAGCTCCTACAATGAGCAGTTCTTC	CAVSYGESSYNEQFF
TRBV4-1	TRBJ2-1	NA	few	TGCGCCAGCAGCCAAGATAGGGGGGTCCTCGGGGACAATGAGCAGTTCTTC	CASSQDRGVLGDNEQFF
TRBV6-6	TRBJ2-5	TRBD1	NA	TGTGCCAGCCTCTTAAGGGGACAGGGCACAGCCCAGTACTTC	CASLLRGQGTAQYF
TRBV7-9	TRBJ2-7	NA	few	TGTGCCAGCAGCACACCAGGGTACGAGCAGTACTTC	CASSTPGYEQYF
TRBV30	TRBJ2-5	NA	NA	TGTGCCTGGAGTGTTGTGAGGGAGACCCAGTACTTC	CAWSVVRETQYF
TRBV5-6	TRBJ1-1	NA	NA	TGTGCCAGCAGCCCGCCGCTGGGAGTCACTGAAGCTTTCTTT	CASSPPLGVTEAFF
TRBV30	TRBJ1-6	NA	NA	TGTGCCTGGATTCCTACCCCTCACACGTGGGGTTCACCCCTCCACTTT	CAWIPTPHTWGSPLHF
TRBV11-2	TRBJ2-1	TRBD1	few	TGTGCCAGCAGCTTAGTAGGTGTAGGGGACAGCTCCTACAATGAGCAGTTCTTC	CASSLVGVGDSSYNEQFF